A single sample gave rise to the 14 T cell receptor beta chains below, sequenced in a study of blood T cell repertoires in COVID-19. Profiled with immunoSEQ multiplex PCR; TCRdb holds only in-frame clones, not every one. The sample includes approximately 130,000 clones, around three quarters of them seen just once. Sequenced input: peripheral blood. The receptors stem from a human donor in a cohort sampled during active COVID-19.

This clone was counted between two and nine times. CDR3 sequence (DNA): TGCGCCAGCAGCCCGTCAGCGGGGGCACCCTACGAGCAGTACTTC. Translating it yields CASSPSAGAPYEQYF. This chain links TRBV5-1 with TRBJ2-7; 8 positions match TRBD2. The J segment lost 2 bases and the V segment lost 4 bases, leaving 8 bases of the junction unmatched. The CDR3 runs to 15 residues. Germline CDR1 SGHRS, CDR2 YFSETQ.

The V gene is TRBV25-1, the J gene TRBJ2-6; D is perhaps TRBD1 (5 bases). Germline V gene lookup returns CDR1 MGHDK and CDR2 SYGVNS. The V gene lost 2 bases and the J gene lost 0 bases, with 11 bases spanning the gap. The CDR3 contains 17 residues. In nucleotides, the CDR3 is TGTGCCAGCAGTGAAGTAACAGGCGGCTCTGGGGCCAACGTCCTGACTTTC. The encoded protein is CASSEVTGGSGANVLTF.

The V gene is TRBV14, the J gene TRBJ2-7; tentative D call: TRBD1 (6 bases). V was cut by 4 bases and J by 2 bases, with 9 bases left in between. The CDR3 is made up of 13 amino acids. The V gene's germline CDR1 is SGHDN and CDR2 FVKESK. As DNA, the CDR3 is TGTGCCAGCAGCCGACAGGCGACCTACGAGCAGTACTTC. It is translated as CASSRQATYEQYF.

This rearrangement joins TRBV25-1 to TRBJ2-5; maybe TRBD1 (5 bases). From germline, CDR1 is MGHDK and CDR2 SYGVNS. The length of the CDR3 is 13 residues. V was trimmed by 8 bases and J by 2 bases, leaving 12 bases between them. The CDR3 sequence is CASAGYWQETQYF. CDR3 nucleotide sequence: TGTGCCAGCGCAGGGTATTGGCAAGAGACCCAGTACTTC.

The CDR3 bases are TGTGCCACACGGGGGGCAGGGGCGAGAGAAAAACTGTTTTTT. Its protein is CATRGAGAREKLFF. The rearrangement joins TRBV19 to TRBJ1-4, with a tentative D call TRBD1 (6 bases). The CDR3 has 14 residues. Germline-derived CDR1 and CDR2 are LNHDA and SQIVND (reference sequence). Trimming stripped 10 bases from V and 8 bases from J, with 20 bases between.

The chain recombines TRBV6-5 with TRBJ2-2; TRBD1 matches at 8 bases. Germline V CDR1 and CDR2: MNHEY, SVGAGI. The CDR3 length is 14 residues. V dropped 6 bases and J dropped 1; count of bases not matched to a gene: 1. The CDR3 sequence: CASSGTGNTGELFF. The CDR3 coding sequence is TGTGCCAGCAGCGGGACAGGGAACACCGGGGAGCTGTTTTTT.

A single count supports this clone. The chain combines TRBV15 with TRBJ2-2, with TRBD2 matching 9 bases. The trim removed 7 bases at V and 5 bases at J, leaving 5 bases unmatched. The CDR3 is 14 residues long. Germline values: CDR1 LNHNV, CDR2 YYDKDF (reference sequence). CDR3 sequence (DNA): TGTGCCACCATGGTTAGCGGGGGAACCGGGGAGCTGTTTTTT. Translation gives CATMVSGGTGELFF.

The genes are TRBV5-1 and TRBJ1-6, with TRBD1 as a possible D gene (6 bases). The CDR3 totals 16 residues. The germline gives CDR1 SGHRS, CDR2 YFSETQ. V lost 4 bases, J lost 8 bases, and 19 bases lay in between. The CDR3 DNA reads as TGCGCCAGCAGCAGGGCCCGGACAGCTGATGATTCACCCCTCCACTTT. The encoded protein is CASSRARTADDSPLHF. Drawing the rest from reference TRBV5-1 and TRBJ1-6, the complete variable domain is KAGVTQTPRYLIKTRGQQVTLSCSPISGHRSVSWYQQTPGQGLQFLFEYFSETQRNKGNFPGRFSGRQFSNSRSEMNVSTLELGDSALYLCASSRARTADDSPLHFGNGTRLTVT.

This clone was seen once. The gene calls are TRBV5-6 and TRBJ1-6, with 11 bases aligning to TRBD1. Trimming at V came to 1 base and at J to 10 bases, leaving 7 bases not matched to a gene. Germline CDR1 reads SGHDT; CDR2 reads YYEEEE. This CDR3 region has 16 residues. DNA for the CDR3: TGTGCCAGCAGCTTGTTGGACAGGGGGCGAGGCTCACCCCTCCACTTT. Protein sequence: CASSLLDRGRGSPLHF.

The chain uses TRBV5-1 and TRBJ2-2, with 7 nucleotides matching TRBD1. Germline CDR1 SGHRS, CDR2 YFSETQ. The V gene end was trimmed by 4 bases and the J gene end by 0 bases; junction bases not matched to a gene: 6. The CDR3 sequence is 16 residues long. CDR3 protein: CASSTSGTANTGELFF. CDR3 DNA: TGCGCCAGCAGCACCTCCGGGACAGCGAACACCGGGGAGCTGTTTTTT.

The chain links TRBV7-9 to TRBJ2-3; 16 bases agree with TRBD2. The CDR3 contains 17 residues. Unmatched junction bases numbered 4, after V lost 3 bases and J lost 4 bases. Germline CDR1 reads SEHNR; CDR2 reads FQNEAQ (reference sequence). CDR3 in amino acids: CASSLGTSGGASDTQYF. As DNA, the CDR3 is TGTGCCAGCAGCTTGGGGACTAGCGGGGGGGCGTCAGATACGCAGTATTTT.

The V call is TRBV27, the J call TRBJ1-5, with TRBD1 matching over 8 bases. The V segment lost 0 bases and the J segment 6 bases; nucleotides outside the gene matches: 4. Germline assignment: CDR1 MNHEY and CDR2 SMNVEV (reference sequence). This CDR3 is 15 amino acids long. This CDR3 is CASSLSTGGLQPQHF. The CDR3 DNA reads as TGTGCCAGCAGTTTATCCACAGGGGGGCTTCAGCCCCAGCATTTT.

V gene TRBV2 combines with J gene TRBJ1-5, with D maybe TRBD1 (6 bases). The length of the CDR3 is 14 residues. The germline V and J ends were trimmed by 6 bases and 3 bases, with 12 bases remaining between them. CDR1 and CDR2 (germline): SNHLY, FYNNEI. The CDR3 is CASRKTGINQPQHF. The CDR3 region has the DNA TGTGCCAGCAGGAAGACAGGAATCAATCAGCCCCAGCATTTT.

The chain couples TRBV10-3 to TRBJ2-7; D perhaps matches TRBD1 (6 bases). The ends were cut back, 7 bases at V and 5 bases at J, with 15 bases in the middle. CDR3 size: 13 residues. Germline CDR1 and CDR2: ENHRY and SYGVKD. CDR3 amino acids: CAIKGGDSNEQYF. CDR3 nucleotides: TGTGCCATCAAAGGGGGTGATTCGAACGAGCAGTACTTC.